Described below is a single T cell receptor (beta chain) sequence and its context. The data are from a study of blood T cell repertoires in COVID-19. The CDR3 is 13 residues long. V shed 4 bases and J shed 2 bases, with 9 bases lying between them. In germline, CDR1 is MDHEN, CDR2 SYDVKM. TCRdb's table, derived via immunoSEQ multiplex PCR, lists solely in-frame clones and lacks some. The sample gives around 260,000 clones, about 87% of which show up once; around 5% is in the top ten. Sequences were obtained from peripheral blood. The chain carries TRBV28 and TRBJ2-7; D remains ambiguous. The receptor was derived from an older woman with COVID-19, enrolled during active disease. As DNA, the CDR3 is TGTGCCAGCAGTTCCCGGTTCGCCTACGAGCAGTACTTC. Translation gives CASSSRFAYEQYF. Based on the CDR3 plus reference TRBV28 and TRBJ2-7, the full variable domain is DVKVTQSSRYLVKRTGEKVFLECVQDMDHENMFWYRQDPGLGLRLIYFSYDVKMKEKGDIPEGYSVSREKKERFSLILESASTNQTSMYLCASSSRFAYEQYFGPGTRLTVT.